This TCR beta chain was sequenced during a study of blood T cells in healthy people across ages. Regarding the study as a whole: Since the PBMCs were unsorted, naive and antigen-experienced cells could not be conclusively compared.

A sample-barcoded 5' primer and a J-beta primer mix were used in a second PCR of roughly 6 to 11 cycles. Via MiXCR, TCRdb re-called the 5' RACE reads, giving one row per CDR3 protein. The sample records about 1.4 million distinct CDR3 sequences, 59% being singletons. This CDR3 has 18 amino acids. Germline loops: CDR1 SQVTM, CDR2 ANQGSEA. V shed 0 bases and J 2 bases; nucleotides not matched to a gene: 12. As to this clonotype: Its antigen is not identified.

The sample consisted of blood. This sequence originates from a man aged 18-30 years in good health. The chain combines TRBV29-1 with TRBJ2-3, with 9 bases that match TRBD1. The CDR3 protein is CSVEEVGDRATLTDTQYF. Here the CDR3 DNA reads TGCAGCGTTGAAGAGGTGGGGGACAGGGCGACTCTCACAGATACGCAGTATTTT.